A selection of T cell receptor beta chains follows, all from one sample in a study of cytomegalovirus exposure and HLA in healthy donors. This table comes from immunoSEQ multiplex PCR, and its TCRdb copy is limited to in-frame clones, with some not included. The sample consists of over 150,000 clones, approximately 80% of them appearing once. Input material: PBMCs. Receptors originate from a woman aged 50 to 60 in good health and CMV-seronegative. Both conserved end residues are part of each CDR3. A D gene is named only where the DNA matches it firmly. Part of the rows lack a size; the others show once, few, many or a class for expanded clones.

14	NA	TRBV10-3	TRBD2	TRBJ2-7	TGTGCCATCAGAATAGCGGGAGGTATCTACGAGCAGTACTTC	CAIRIAGGIYEQYF
14	NA	TRBV13	NA	TRBJ1-6	TGTGCCAGCAGCTTATCCGGGGTAGGGTCACCCCTCCACTTT	CASSLSGVGSPLHF
14	NA	TRBV9	TRBD1	TRBJ1-4	TGTGCCAGCAGCAGGACAGGGACGAATGAAAAACTGTTTTTT	CASSRTGTNEKLFF
15	once	TRBV13	NA	TRBJ2-7	TGTGCCAGCAGCCCAGGGGGGAGGAGGGGGCTCGAGCAGTACTTC	CASSPGGRRGLEQYF
16	NA	TRBV10-3	TRBD2	TRBJ2-1	TGTGCCATCAGTCCAAGACTAGCGGACTCCTACAATGAGCAGTTCTTC	CAISPRLADSYNEQFF
13	NA	TRBV7-3	NA	TRBJ1-1	TGTGCCAGCAGCGCCTCCGGGAACACTGAAGCTTTCTTT	CASSASGNTEAFF
14	few	TRBV30	TRBD1	TRBJ1-4	TGTGCCTGGAGTCCCAGGACAGGTCGGGGAAAACTGTTTTTT	CAWSPRTGRGKLFF
17	NA	TRBV7-8	TRBD1	TRBJ1-6	TGTGCCAGCAGCTTAGCGTTTCAGGGGGCTCGTAATTCACCCCTCCACTTT	CASSLAFQGARNSPLHF
16	once	TRBV2	TRBD1	TRBJ1-1	TGTGCCAGCAGTACCTCCAGGGGACAGGGGAACACTGAAGCTTTCTTT	CASSTSRGQGNTEAFF
15	NA	TRBV2	TRBD1	TRBJ2-1	TGTGCCAGCACCCCGGACAGGGGATTTTACAATGAGCAGTTCTTC	CASTPDRGFYNEQFF
15	NA	TRBV7-2	TRBD1	TRBJ1-5	TGTGCCAGCAGCTTAGCAGGGGGCTCCAATCAGCCCCAGCATTTT	CASSLAGGSNQPQHF
15	NA	TRBV2	NA	TRBJ2-5	TGTGCCAGCAGCGGACCGCACGAGGGTCAAGAGACCCAGTACTTC	CASSGPHEGQETQYF
16	NA	TRBV4-3	NA	TRBJ2-4	TGCGCCAGCAGCCAAGATAGGGGGGGCAGTTTGAACATTCAGTACTTC	CASSQDRGGSLNIQYF
16	NA	TRBV28	TRBD2	TRBJ2-7	TGTGCCAGCAGTTTATACGTAGCGGGAGCCTCCTACGAGCAGTACTTC	CASSLYVAGASYEQYF
13	NA	TRBV2	TRBD1	TRBJ2-7	TGTGCCAGCAAAGTTAGGGGGCTCGGCGAGCAGTACTTC	CASKVRGLGEQYF
18	NA	TRBV7-2	TRBD2	TRBJ2-3	TGTGCCAGCAGCCACCAATCGTGGCTAGCGGGAGAAGGAGGTACGCAGTATTTT	CASSHQSWLAGEGGTQYF
17	NA	TRBV7-2	TRBD2	TRBJ2-7	TGTGCCAGCAGCCCTAGACCCTCTAGCGGGGGGTCAGGGGAGCAGTACTTC	CASSPRPSSGGSGEQYF
14	few	TRBV14	NA	TRBJ2-1	TGTGCCAGCAGCCAAGGAGGGCCGTACAATGAGCAGTTCTTC	CASSQGGPYNEQFF
12	NA	TRBV19	NA	TRBJ2-2	TGTGCCAGTAGTGTATTGACCGGGGAGCTGTTTTTT	CASSVLTGELFF
13	NA	TRBV30	TRBD1	TRBJ1-6	TGTGCCTACCGGGACAGAGATAATTCACCCCTCCACTTT	CAYRDRDNSPLHF
16	NA	TRBV28	NA	TRBJ1-1	TGTGCCAGCAGTTGGGAAAGAAGGACAGCGAACACTGAAGCTTTCTTT	CASSWERRTANTEAFF
18	once	TRBV18	TRBD1	TRBJ1-5	TGTGCCAGCTCACCACGGGAGACAGGGATTGGAGGCAATCAGCCCCAGCATTTT	CASSPRETGIGGNQPQHF
15	NA	TRBV2	NA	TRBJ1-5	TGTGCCAGCAGTGAAGCCCGCCGGGGCAATCAGCCCCAGCATTTT	CASSEARRGNQPQHF
12	NA	TRBV9	NA	TRBJ2-7	TGTGCCAGCAGCGTAGTTGAGGGCGAGCAGTACTTC	CASSVVEGEQYF
17	NA	TRBV4-1	TRBD1	TRBJ2-1	TGCGCCAGCAGCCATGGGACAGCCTTTGGGGCTTACAATGAGCAGTTCTTC	CASSHGTAFGAYNEQFF
16	NA	TRBV5-6	NA	TRBJ2-1	TGTGCCAGCAGCTCTTTAGGAAGCGGAGACTACAATGAGCAGTTCTTC	CASSSLGSGDYNEQFF
11	NA	TRBV19	NA	TRBJ1-2	TGTGCCAGTAGTTATTCTCGGGGCTACACCTTC	CASSYSRGYTF
15	few	TRBV5-1	NA	TRBJ2-7	TGCGCCAGCAGCGATAAGGCTTCGAGGGACTACGAGCAGTACTTC	CASSDKASRDYEQYF
14	NA	TRBV29-1	TRBD2	TRBJ2-7	TGCAGCGTTGGACGACTAGCGGAAACCTACGAGCAGTACTTC	CSVGRLAETYEQYF
14	NA	TRBV9	TRBD1	TRBJ2-7	TGTGCCAGCAGCGTGGGACAGGGTATCGGAGAGCAGTACTTC	CASSVGQGIGEQYF
14	NA	TRBV30	NA	TRBJ2-2	TGTGCCTGGAGACCGGGACTTTACACCGGGGAGCTGTTTTTT	CAWRPGLYTGELFF
16	NA	TRBV7-2	TRBD2	TRBJ2-1	TGTGCCAGCAGCTCACGGGACTATTCAAAAGGCAATGAGCAGTTCTTC	CASSSRDYSKGNEQFF
16	NA	TRBV7-2	TRBD1	TRBJ2-7	TGTGCCAGCAGCTTAGCCTGGACAGGGGGTGGATACGAGCAGTACTTC	CASSLAWTGGGYEQYF
16	NA	TRBV21-1	NA	TRBJ2-5	TGTGCCAGCAGCCCGAACGGTCCGAAATGTCGAGAGACCCAGTACTTC	CASSPNGPKCRETQYF
16	NA	TRBV5-1	TRBD2	TRBJ2-1	TGCGCCAGCAGCTTGAGAGTTGCGGGGGGGCATAATGAGCAGTTCTTC	CASSLRVAGGHNEQFF
14	NA	TRBV2	NA	TRBJ2-5	TGTGCCAGCAGACCCCCGGGGTCGGGGGAGACCCAGTACTTC	CASRPPGSGETQYF
14	NA	TRBV19	NA	TRBJ2-7	TGTGCCAGTAGTATCGAGACGTTATACAGCGAGCAGTACTTC	CASSIETLYSEQYF
15	NA	TRBV28	NA	TRBJ1-5	TGTGCCAGCAGTCATCTCGGGGAGGTTAATCAGCCCCAGCATTTT	CASSHLGEVNQPQHF
12	NA	TRBV14	NA	TRBJ1-2	TGTGCCAGCAGCGCCGGGACATCTGGCTACACCTTC	CASSAGTSGYTF
19	NA	TRBV27	TRBD2	TRBJ2-1	TGTGCCAGCAGTTTAAGGCCAATTGGGACTAGCGGGAGGCCGGGTGAGCAGTTCTTC	CASSLRPIGTSGRPGEQFF
15	NA	TRBV7-8	NA	TRBJ1-1	TGTGCCAGCAGCTTAGATGGGGCGGGGTACACTGAAGCTTTCTTT	CASSLDGAGYTEAFF
13	NA	TRBV5-4	TRBD1	TRBJ1-2	TGTGCCAGCAGCCCAACAGGGGTGAATGGCTACACCTTC	CASSPTGVNGYTF
16	NA	TRBV10-3	TRBD2	TRBJ2-3	TGTGCCATCAGTGGAGTAACTAGCGGGGGCACAGATACGCAGTATTTT	CAISGVTSGGTDTQYF
14	few	TRBV29-1	TRBD1	TRBJ2-7	TGCAGCGTAGAGGGGGACAGGGGATCCTACGAGCAGTACTTC	CSVEGDRGSYEQYF
13	once	TRBV25-1	TRBD1	TRBJ2-7	TGTGCCAGCAGACAGGGGGACTTCTACGAGCAGTACTTC	CASRQGDFYEQYF